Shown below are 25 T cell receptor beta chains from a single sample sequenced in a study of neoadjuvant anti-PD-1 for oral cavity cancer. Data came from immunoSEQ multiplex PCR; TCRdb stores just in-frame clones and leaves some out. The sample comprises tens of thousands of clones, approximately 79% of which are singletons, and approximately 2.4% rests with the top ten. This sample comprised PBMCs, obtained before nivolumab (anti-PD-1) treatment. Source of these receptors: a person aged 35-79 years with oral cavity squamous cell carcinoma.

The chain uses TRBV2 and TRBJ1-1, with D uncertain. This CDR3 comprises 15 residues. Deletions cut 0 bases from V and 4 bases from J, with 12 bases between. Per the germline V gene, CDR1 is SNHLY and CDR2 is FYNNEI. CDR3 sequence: CASSEAGWGGTEAFF. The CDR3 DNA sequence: TGTGCCAGCAGTGAAGCAGGGTGGGGTGGCACTGAAGCTTTCTTT.

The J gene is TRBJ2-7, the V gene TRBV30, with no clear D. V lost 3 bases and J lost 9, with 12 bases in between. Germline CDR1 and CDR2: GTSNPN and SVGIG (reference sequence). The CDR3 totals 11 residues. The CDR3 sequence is CAWRGVMRQYF. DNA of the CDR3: TGTGCCTGGAGGGGTGTGATGAGGCAGTACTTC.

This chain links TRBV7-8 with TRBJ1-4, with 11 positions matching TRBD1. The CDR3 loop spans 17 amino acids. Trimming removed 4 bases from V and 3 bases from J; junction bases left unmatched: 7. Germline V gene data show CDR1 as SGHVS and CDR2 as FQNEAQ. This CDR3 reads CASSSGQGAPPNEKLFF. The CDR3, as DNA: TGTGCCAGCAGCTCAGGACAGGGGGCTCCACCTAATGAAAAACTGTTTTTT.

The CDR3 here is CASSSRQGEAEKLFF. Written as DNA, the CDR3 is TGTGCCAGTAGTAGTCGACAGGGGGAAGCTGAAAAACTGTTTTTT. The chain has TRBV19 and TRBJ1-4; TRBD1 aligns across 9 bases. With 4 bases clipped from V and 7 bases from J, the junction kept 7 bases outside the gene matches. Germline-derived CDR1 and CDR2 are LNHDA and SQIVND (reference sequence). The CDR3 has 15 residues.

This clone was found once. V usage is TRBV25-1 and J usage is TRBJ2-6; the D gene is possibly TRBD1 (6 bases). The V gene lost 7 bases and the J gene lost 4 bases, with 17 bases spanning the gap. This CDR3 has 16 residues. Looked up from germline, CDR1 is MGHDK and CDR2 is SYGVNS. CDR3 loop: CASIGVRGSGANVLTF. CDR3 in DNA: TGTGCCAGCATAGGGGTCAGGGGTTCGGGGGCCAACGTCCTGACTTTC.

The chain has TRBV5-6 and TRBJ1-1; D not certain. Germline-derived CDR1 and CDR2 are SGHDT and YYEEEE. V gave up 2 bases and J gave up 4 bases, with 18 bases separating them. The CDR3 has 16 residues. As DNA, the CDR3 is TGTGCCAGCAGCTTAGACAACACCCTTGGAGGCACTGAAGCTTTCTTT. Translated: CASSLDNTLGGTEAFF.

DNA of the CDR3: TGTGCCAGCAGCCCGAGATCCGATTATTCGGCCCTCCACTTT. This gives the protein CASSPRSDYSALHF. This sequence joins TRBV14 and TRBJ1-6; D remains unclear. V lost 4 bases to trimming and J lost 14 bases, with 18 bases between them. Germline assignment: CDR1 SGHDN and CDR2 FVKESK. The CDR3 loop spans 14 amino acids.

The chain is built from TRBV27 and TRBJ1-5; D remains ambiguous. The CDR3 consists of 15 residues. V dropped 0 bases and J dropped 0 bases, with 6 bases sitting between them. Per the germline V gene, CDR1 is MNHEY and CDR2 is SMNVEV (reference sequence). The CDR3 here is CASSLSRSSNQPQHF. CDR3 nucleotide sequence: TGTGCCAGCAGTTTATCCAGATCTAGCAATCAGCCCCAGCATTTT.

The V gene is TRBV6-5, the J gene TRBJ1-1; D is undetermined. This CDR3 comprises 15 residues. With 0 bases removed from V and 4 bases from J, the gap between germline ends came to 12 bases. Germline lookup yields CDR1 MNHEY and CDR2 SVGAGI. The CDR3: CASSYSNRGATEAFF. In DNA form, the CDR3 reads TGTGCCAGCAGTTACTCGAACCGGGGTGCCACTGAAGCTTTCTTT.

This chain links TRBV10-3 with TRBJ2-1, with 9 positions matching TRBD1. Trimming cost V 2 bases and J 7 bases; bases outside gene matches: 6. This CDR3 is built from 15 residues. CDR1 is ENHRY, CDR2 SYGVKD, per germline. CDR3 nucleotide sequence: TGTGCCATCAGTGAGGTACAGGGGGCGAATAATGAGCAGTTCTTC. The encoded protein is CAISEVQGANNEQFF.

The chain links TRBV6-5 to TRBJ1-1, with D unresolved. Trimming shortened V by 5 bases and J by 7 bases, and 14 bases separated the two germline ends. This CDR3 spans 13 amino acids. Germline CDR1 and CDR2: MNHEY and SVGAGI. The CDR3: CASSALGRGEAFF. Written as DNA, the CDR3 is TGTGCCAGCAGTGCCCTCGGCCGGGGTGAAGCTTTCTTT.

CDR3 in DNA: TGTGCCAGCAGTTTGGGGAGGGGGACCGAAGCTTTCTTT. It codes for CASSLGRGTEAFF. This rearrangement joins TRBV28 to TRBJ1-1; TRBD1 is a possible D gene (6 bases). The V and J ends lost 3 bases and 8 bases respectively, with 13 bases between them. This CDR3 comprises 13 residues. The V gene's germline CDR1 is MDHEN and CDR2 SYDVKM.

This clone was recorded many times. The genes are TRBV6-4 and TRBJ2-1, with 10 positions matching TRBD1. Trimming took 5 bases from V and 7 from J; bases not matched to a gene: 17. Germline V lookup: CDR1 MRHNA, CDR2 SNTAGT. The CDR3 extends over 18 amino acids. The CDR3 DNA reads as TGTGCCAGCAGTAGCATCGTTGCGGGGACAGGGGTTGCGAATGAGCAGTTCTTC. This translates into CASSSIVAGTGVANEQFF.

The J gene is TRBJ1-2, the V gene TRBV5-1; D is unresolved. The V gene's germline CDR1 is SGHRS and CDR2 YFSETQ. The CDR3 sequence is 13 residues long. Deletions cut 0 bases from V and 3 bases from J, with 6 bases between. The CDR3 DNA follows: TGCGCCAGCAGCTTGGGGGAAGACTATGGCTACACCTTC. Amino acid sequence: CASSLGEDYGYTF.

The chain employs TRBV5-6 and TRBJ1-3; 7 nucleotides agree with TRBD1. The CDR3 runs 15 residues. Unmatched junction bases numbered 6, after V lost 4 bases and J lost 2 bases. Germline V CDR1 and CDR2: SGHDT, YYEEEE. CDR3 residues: CASSLTTGTGNTIYF. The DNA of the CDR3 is TGTGCCAGCAGCCTGACGACAGGGACTGGAAACACCATATATTTT. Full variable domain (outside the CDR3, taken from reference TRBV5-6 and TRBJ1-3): DAGVTQSPTHLIKTRGQQVTLRCSPKSGHDTVSWYQQALGQGPQFIFQYYEEEERQRGNFPDRFSGHQFPNYSSELNVNALLLGDSALYLCASSLTTGTGNTIYFGEGSWLTVV.

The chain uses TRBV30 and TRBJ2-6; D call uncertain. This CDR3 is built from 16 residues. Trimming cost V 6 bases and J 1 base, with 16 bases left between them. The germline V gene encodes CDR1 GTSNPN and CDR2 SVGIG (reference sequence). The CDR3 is CACKTRSSSGANVLTF. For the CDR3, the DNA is TGTGCCTGTAAGACTCGTTCTTCTTCTGGGGCCAACGTCCTGACTTTC.

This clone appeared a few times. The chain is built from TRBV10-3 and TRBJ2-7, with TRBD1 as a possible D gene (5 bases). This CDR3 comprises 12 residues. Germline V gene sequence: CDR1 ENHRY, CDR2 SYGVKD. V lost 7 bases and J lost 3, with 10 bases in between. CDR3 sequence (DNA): TGTGCCATCATGAACAGGAACTACGAGCAGTACTTC. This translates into CAIMNRNYEQYF.

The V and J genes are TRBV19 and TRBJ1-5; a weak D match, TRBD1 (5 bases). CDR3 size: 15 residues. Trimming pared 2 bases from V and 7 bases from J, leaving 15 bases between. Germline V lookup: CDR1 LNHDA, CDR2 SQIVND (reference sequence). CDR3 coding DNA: TGTGCCAGTAGTATACACAGCCCGAGGGGCCAGCCCCAGCATTTT. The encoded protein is CASSIHSPRGQPQHF.

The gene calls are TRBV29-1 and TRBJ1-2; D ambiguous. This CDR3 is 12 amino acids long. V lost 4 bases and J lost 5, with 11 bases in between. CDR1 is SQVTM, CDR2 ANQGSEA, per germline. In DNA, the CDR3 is TGCAGCGTTGGCGAGGGATGGTATGGCTACACCTTC. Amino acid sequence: CSVGEGWYGYTF.

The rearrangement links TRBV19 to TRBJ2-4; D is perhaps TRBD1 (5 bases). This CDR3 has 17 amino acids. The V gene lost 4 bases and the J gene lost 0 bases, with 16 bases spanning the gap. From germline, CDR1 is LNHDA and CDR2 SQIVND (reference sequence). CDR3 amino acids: CASSKRQSLLAKNIQYF. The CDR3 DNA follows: TGTGCCAGTAGTAAGCGACAGAGCTTACTAGCCAAAAACATTCAGTACTTC.

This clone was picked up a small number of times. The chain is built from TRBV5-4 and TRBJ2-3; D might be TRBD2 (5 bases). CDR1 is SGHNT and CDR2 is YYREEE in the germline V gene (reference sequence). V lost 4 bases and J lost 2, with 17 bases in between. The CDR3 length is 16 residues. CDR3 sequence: CASSVEGGRPTDTQYF. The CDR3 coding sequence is TGTGCCAGCAGCGTAGAGGGCGGTCGGCCCACAGATACGCAGTATTTT. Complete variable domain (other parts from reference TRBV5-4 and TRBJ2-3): ETGVTQSPTHLIKTRGQQVTLRCSSQSGHNTVSWYQQALGQGPQFIFQYYREEENGRGNFPPRFSGLQFPNYSSELNVNALELDDSALYLCASSVEGGRPTDTQYFGPGTRLTVL.

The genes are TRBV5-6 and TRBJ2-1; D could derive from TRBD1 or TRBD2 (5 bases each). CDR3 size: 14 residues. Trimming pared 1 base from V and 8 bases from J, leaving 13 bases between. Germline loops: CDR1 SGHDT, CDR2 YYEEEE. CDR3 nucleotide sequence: TGTGCCAGCAGCTTGTCGGGGCGAGGCTATGAGCAGTTCTTC. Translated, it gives CASSLSGRGYEQFF.

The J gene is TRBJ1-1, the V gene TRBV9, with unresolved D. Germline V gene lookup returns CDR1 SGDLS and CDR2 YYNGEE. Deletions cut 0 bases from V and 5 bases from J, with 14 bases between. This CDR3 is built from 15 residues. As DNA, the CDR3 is TGTGCCAGCAGCGTAGAGGCCCGGGGAGAGACTGAAGCTTTCTTT. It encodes CASSVEARGETEAFF.

The CDR3 DNA follows: TGTGCCAGCAGCAATGGGTCGGCAGGGAGGGATCTGGGCAGCAATCAGCCCCAGCATTTT. It encodes CASSNGSAGRDLGSNQPQHF. The chain carries TRBV21-1 and TRBJ1-5. TRBV21-1 has pseudogene status. The CDR3 extends over 20 amino acids.

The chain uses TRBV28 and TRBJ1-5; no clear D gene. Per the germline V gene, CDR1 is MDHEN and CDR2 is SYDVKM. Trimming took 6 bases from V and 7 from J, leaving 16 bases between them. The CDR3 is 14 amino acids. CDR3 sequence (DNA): TGTGCCAGCAGCCAAAGTACCGTACCCCAGCCCCAGCATTTT. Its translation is CASSQSTVPQPQHF.